Shown below are 26 T cell receptor beta chains from a single sample sequenced in a study of CD8+ T cells in alopecia areata. Following RNA extraction, reverse transcription yielded cDNA that acted as the sequencing template. Here immunoSEQ multiplex PCR was the method, and the copy in TCRdb shows in-frame clones only, minus some. The sample shows 180,000 or so clones, roughly 46% of them seen only once. Specified treatment: oral pan-JAK inhibitor, 5-10 mg twice daily. The sample was CD8+ T cells sorted from blood, taken between weeks 51 and 52, from a patient treated with tofacitinib. All receptors derive from a human donor with alopecia areata.

For the CDR3, the DNA is TGTGCCAGCAGTTGGACACCTAATCAGCCCCAGCATTTT. The encoded protein is CASSWTPNQPQHF. The chain has TRBV27 and TRBJ1-5, with D perhaps matching TRBD1 (5 bases). The length of the CDR3 is 13 residues. V shed 4 bases and J shed 4 bases, with 8 bases lying between them. Germline lookup yields CDR1 MNHEY and CDR2 SMNVEV (reference sequence).

The chain couples TRBV2 to TRBJ2-7; TRBD2 might be the D (6 bases). Trimming stripped 0 bases from V and 3 bases from J, with 12 bases between. Germline assignment: CDR1 SNHLY and CDR2 FYNNEI. This CDR3 spans 15 amino acids. In nucleotides, the CDR3 is TGTGCCAGCAGTGAAGCGCGGCTAGCGAGCTACGAGCAGTACTTC. Translation gives CASSEARLASYEQYF.

This rearrangement joins TRBV15 to TRBJ1-5; D gene uncertain. This CDR3 has 14 amino acids. The germline V gene encodes CDR1 LNHNV and CDR2 YYDKDF (reference sequence). V lost 9 bases and J 5 bases, leaving 17 bases between the germline ends. The CDR3 loop is CATRALDEDQPQHF. The CDR3 DNA reads as TGTGCCACACGGGCTCTGGATGAGGATCAGCCCCAGCATTTT.

The chain recombines TRBV19 with TRBJ1-2; 7 nucleotides align to TRBD1. V was pared by 3 bases and J by 4 bases, with 8 bases of the junction left unmatched. The CDR3 sequence is 15 residues long. CDR1 and CDR2 (germline): LNHDA, SQIVND (reference sequence). The CDR3 nucleotides are TGTGCCAGTAGTATCGGGCAGGGGGTCCGCTATGGCTACACCTTC. Translating gives CASSIGQGVRYGYTF.

This chain links TRBV5-4 with TRBJ1-1; 10 nucleotides match TRBD1. The germline gives CDR1 SGHNT, CDR2 YYREEE (reference sequence). CDR3 size: 15 residues. V was pared by 3 bases and J by 5 bases, with 7 bases of the junction left unmatched. The DNA for the CDR3 is TGTGCCAGCAGCTGGACCGGGACAGGGGAAACTGAAGCTTTCTTT. This gives the protein CASSWTGTGETEAFF. Together with reference TRBV5-4 and TRBJ1-1, the CDR3 gives the full variable domain: ETGVTQSPTHLIKTRGQQVTLRCSSQSGHNTVSWYQQALGQGPQFIFQYYREEENGRGNFPPRFSGLQFPNYSSELNVNALELDDSALYLCASSWTGTGETEAFFGQGTRLTVV.

The rearrangement uses TRBV5-1 and TRBJ2-5, with TRBD2 matching 7 bases. The CDR3 is 14 amino acids. V dropped 4 bases and J dropped 4; count of bases not matched to a gene: 7. Germline V gives CDR1 SGHRS, CDR2 YFSETQ. The CDR3 loop reads CASSPGPGGETQYF. CDR3 nucleotides: TGCGCCAGCAGCCCGGGGCCGGGGGGAGAGACCCAGTACTTC.

J is TRBJ2-7 and V is TRBV5-6; D remains ambiguous. Trimming stripped 4 bases from V and 1 base from J, with 12 bases between. From germline, CDR1 is SGHDT and CDR2 YYEEEE. The CDR3 sequence is 14 residues long. In DNA form, the CDR3 reads TGTGCCAGCAGCCGCCGGGTCGTATCCTACGAGCAGTACTTC. Amino acids: CASSRRVVSYEQYF.

J is TRBJ2-3 and V is TRBV6-5, with 7 bases lining up with TRBD2. The junction had 5 bases not matched to a gene; V was cut back by 2 bases and J by 9 bases. The length of the CDR3 is 13 residues. CDR1 and CDR2 from the germline V gene are MNHEY and SVGAGI. CDR3 bases: TGTGCCAGCAGTTACGGGGGGGTGGAAACGCAGTATTTT. This sequence encodes CASSYGGVETQYF.

The chain uses TRBV6-1 and TRBJ2-7, with D unresolved. Trimming pared 2 bases from V and 3 bases from J, leaving 8 bases between. The CDR3 has 13 residues. The germline V gene encodes CDR1 MNHNS and CDR2 SASEGT. The CDR3 nucleotides read TGTGCCAGCAGTGAAAGTCAGTACTACGAGCAGTACTTC. Translated, it gives CASSESQYYEQYF.

The chain couples TRBV7-8 to TRBJ2-1; 9 bases are a match to TRBD2. This CDR3 has 16 residues. Germline CDR1 is SGHVS and CDR2 is FQNEAQ. V was clipped by 5 bases and J by 4 bases; unmatched bases: 9. CDR3 sequence reads: CASSHNPAGGYNEQFF. The DNA for the CDR3 is TGTGCCAGCAGCCATAATCCGGCGGGGGGGTACAATGAGCAGTTCTTC.

The rearrangement links TRBV9 to TRBJ2-1, with TRBD2 matching 8 bases. This CDR3 has 15 residues. The junction had 6 bases not matched to a gene; V was cut back by 2 bases and J by 5 bases. CDR1 is SGDLS, CDR2 YYNGEE, per germline. The CDR3 is CASSVGGGPHNEQFF. CDR3 DNA: TGTGCCAGCAGCGTTGGCGGGGGGCCGCACAATGAGCAGTTCTTC.

The chain recombines TRBV19 with TRBJ1-5; no firm D call. The V gene lost 1 base and the J gene lost 3 bases, with 7 bases spanning the gap. Germline V lookup: CDR1 LNHDA, CDR2 SQIVND (reference sequence). This CDR3 is 14 amino acids long. The CDR3 protein is CASSIAGYNQPQHF. The CDR3 DNA follows: TGTGCCAGTAGTATAGCCGGCTACAATCAGCCCCAGCATTTT. Complete variable domain (other parts from reference TRBV19 and TRBJ1-5): DGGITQSPKYLFRKEGQNVTLSCEQNLNHDAMYWYRQDPGQGLRLIYYSQIVNDFQKGDIAEGYSVSREKKESFPLTVTSAQKNPTAFYLCASSIAGYNQPQHFGDGTRLSIL.

This clone was counted between two and nine times. The chain uses TRBV29-1 and TRBJ2-4; 9 bases are a match to TRBD1. This CDR3 is 12 amino acids long. Germline loops: CDR1 SQVTM, CDR2 ANQGSEA. V was pared by 5 bases and J by 16 bases, with 12 bases of the junction left unmatched. The CDR3 bases are TGCAGCGTTCGACAGGGGGAAGGGATCACCTACTTC. Residues: CSVRQGEGITYF.

A remark on this clone: Other DNA sequences of this sample code for an identical CDR3. The chain employs TRBV5-6 and TRBJ1-5; TRBD1 might be the D (6 bases). Germline V gives CDR1 SGHDT, CDR2 YYEEEE. Trimming removed 2 bases at V and 7 bases at J, with 10 bases between. The length of the CDR3 is 13 residues. CDR3 protein: CASSLGGGQPQHF. CDR3 coding DNA: TGTGCCAGCAGCTTAGGGGGAGGGCAGCCCCAGCATTTT.

The chain recombines TRBV19 with TRBJ2-2; D is ambiguous. The CDR3 has 11 amino acids. The V end was cut by 7 bases, the J end by 3 bases, with 3 bases between. Germline V gene sequence: CDR1 LNHDA, CDR2 SQIVND (reference sequence). The CDR3: CASTYTGELFF. DNA for the CDR3: TGTGCCAGTACTTACACCGGGGAGCTGTTTTTT.

This clone has just a few counts. The chain combines TRBV13 with TRBJ2-7, with a weak D call TRBD2 (6 bases). This CDR3 contains 13 residues. The V gene's germline CDR1 is PRHDT and CDR2 FYEKMQ (reference sequence). V lost 5 bases and J lost 7, with 15 bases in between. The CDR3 sequence is CASSIWTAGEQYF. The CDR3 bases are TGTGCCAGCAGCATCTGGACCGCGGGGGAGCAGTACTTC.

This clone has just a few counts. The V and J genes are TRBV5-5 and TRBJ1-1, with D perhaps matching TRBD1 (5 bases). The V gene lost 6 bases and the J gene lost 4 bases, with 19 bases spanning the gap. The CDR3 spans 15 residues. CDR1 and CDR2 from the germline V gene are SGHKS and YYEKEE (reference sequence). CDR3 loop: CASTSNWGATTEAFF. CDR3 DNA: TGTGCCAGCACCTCAAATTGGGGCGCGACCACTGAAGCTTTCTTT.

The rearrangement uses TRBV19 and TRBJ2-2; the D gene is possibly TRBD2 (6 bases). Germline V gene sequence: CDR1 LNHDA, CDR2 SQIVND (reference sequence). This CDR3 is 15 amino acids long. With 3 bases removed from V and 6 bases from J, the gap between germline ends came to 14 bases. The CDR3 DNA sequence: TGTGCCAGTAGTATTCTCGGGGGAACGGCCGGGGAGCTGTTTTTT. Its translation: CASSILGGTAGELFF.

The chain joins TRBV18 to TRBJ2-2; D remains ambiguous. V was clipped by 2 bases and J by 7 bases, with 8 bases between them. From germline, CDR1 is KGHSH and CDR2 LQKENI. The CDR3 covers 13 residues. The CDR3 reads CASSPRDFGELFF. The DNA for the CDR3 is TGTGCCAGCTCACCAAGGGATTTCGGGGAGCTGTTTTTT. The full variable domain, rest sourced from reference TRBV18 and TRBJ2-2, is NAGVMQNPRHLVRRRGQEARLRCSPMKGHSHVYWYRQLPEEGLKFMVYLQKENIIDESGMPKERFSAEFPKEGPSILRIQQVVRGDSAAYFCASSPRDFGELFFGEGSRLTVL.

The rearrangement joins TRBV4-3 to TRBJ1-4; D is uncertain. The CDR3 contains 16 residues. With 0 bases removed from V and 1 base from J, the gap between germline ends came to 9 bases. CDR1 and CDR2 (germline): LGHNA, YSLEER. CDR3 DNA sequence: TGCGCCAGCAGCCAAGATCGGGAGGGAACTAATGAAAAACTGTTTTTT. Translation gives CASSQDREGTNEKLFF.

The V gene is TRBV6-5, the J gene TRBJ2-7; 14 nucleotides align to TRBD2. There are 15 residues in the CDR3. Germline loops: CDR1 MNHEY, CDR2 SVGAGI. V dropped 4 bases and J dropped 5; count of bases not matched to a gene: 4. The DNA of the CDR3 is TGTGCCAGCAGTTTGACTAGCGGGGGGGCCCACGAGCAGTACTTC. Translation: CASSLTSGGAHEQYF.

This clone showed up just a few times. This chain joins TRBV7-9 and TRBJ2-7; 7 bases are a match to TRBD1. There are 14 residues in the CDR3. Germline V gene data show CDR1 as SEHNR and CDR2 as FQNEAQ (reference sequence). Germline trimming cut 4 bases from V and 5 bases from J; bases unmatched to any gene: 8. Here the CDR3 DNA reads TGTGCCAGCAGCTCGCCGGGACAGCCCCACGAGCAGTACTTC. Protein sequence: CASSSPGQPHEQYF.

The V call is TRBV29-1, the J call TRBJ2-1; D might be TRBD2 (5 bases). The germline V gene encodes CDR1 SQVTM and CDR2 ANQGSEA. The CDR3 runs to 13 residues. V lost 5 bases and J lost 0, with 8 bases in between. CDR3 nucleotide sequence: TGCAGCGTTCGAGGGAGCTCCTACAATGAGCAGTTCTTC. It yields the protein CSVRGSSYNEQFF.

The chain is built from TRBV29-1 and TRBJ1-2; tentatively, D is TRBD1 (5 bases). CDR1 is SQVTM, CDR2 ANQGSEA, per germline. V was clipped by 1 base and J by 1 base, with 10 bases between them. This CDR3 contains 14 residues. This CDR3 is CSVEARGGNYGYTF. The CDR3 DNA reads TGCAGCGTTGAAGCCCGGGGGGGTAACTATGGCTACACCTTC.

The chain uses TRBV10-3 and TRBJ1-5; D possibly corresponds to TRBD1 (5 bases). The CDR3 has 14 residues. CDR1 is ENHRY and CDR2 is SYGVKD in the germline V gene. Deletions cut 2 bases from V and 2 bases from J, with 7 bases between. In nucleotides, the CDR3 is TGTGCCATCAGTGAGGCGACAGGCAATCAGCCCCAGCATTTT. Translation gives CAISEATGNQPQHF.

The J gene is TRBJ2-7, the V gene TRBV4-3, with 9 nucleotides matching TRBD2. Trimming took 3 bases from V and 4 from J; bases not matched to a gene: 10. The CDR3 spans 16 residues. CDR1 and CDR2 from the germline V gene are LGHNA and YSLEER. The CDR3 sequence: CASSHSLAGEKYEQYF. For the CDR3, the DNA is TGCGCCAGCAGCCACAGTTTAGCGGGGGAAAAGTACGAGCAGTACTTC.